This TCR beta chain was observed in a study of T cells expressing NK-cell markers. In the study overall: Sorted CD3+CD56-NKG2C+, CD3+CD56+NKG2C- and CD3+CD56+NKG2C+ T cells were the source of the TCR beta repertoires. HCMV serostatus: most of the eight sequenced donors positive, one negative.

Germline-derived CDR1 and CDR2 are SGHDT and YYEEEE. There are 15 residues in the CDR3. Study-level findings and limits: Leadership of the CD3+CD56-NKG2C+ fraction also belonged to these clonotypes in a handful of donors.

Remarks on this clonotype: Its target is unknown.

From the 5' RACE reads, TCRdb lists one entry per CDR3 protein and no DNA. The listing records some 190,000 distinct CDR3 sequences. Sequenced material: blood T cells: a sorted CD56 or NKG2C T cell subset, CD4+ or CD8+ T cells, or bulk PBMC T cells (not recorded which). The chain is built from TRBV5-6 and TRBJ2-3; with no DNA, the TCRdb D assignment of TRBD1 cannot be verified. This sequence originates from a man aged 18 to 70 in good health. This CDR3 reads CASKRWGGATDTQYF.